This paragraph covers one TCR beta chain sequence. For sorted CD8+ subsets, all extracted DNA was loaded. Method: immunoSEQ multiplex PCR; TCRdb's copy keeps in-frame clones and lacks some. Of more than 550 clones in the sample, around 68% are singletons; the top ten hold about 33%. Time point of the sample: week 3, after first cycle of checkpoint inhibitor. Samples come from before therapy and from week 3 after the first blockade cycle. Prior systemic cancer therapy, immunosuppressant use and other active malignancies excluded patients. The CDR3 has 15 amino acids. The ends lost 5 bases at V and 1 base at J; junction bases unmatched: 2. Germline CDR1 and CDR2: SGHTA and FQGNSA. The sample originates from a study of blood T cell dynamics during melanoma immunotherapy. About the study: Standard first-line treatment here was pembrolizumab or nivolumab plus ipilimumab in metastatic melanoma.

The chain links TRBV7-2 to TRBJ2-1; TRBD2 matches 10 bases. The sequences come from central memory CD8+ T cells from blood, collected from a patient treated with checkpoint blockade. The sequence was obtained from a human donor with melanoma. CDR3 sequence (DNA): TGTGCCAGCAGCAGGACTAGCGGTTCCTACAATGAGCAGTTCTTC. Its translation is CASSRTSGSYNEQFF.